This paragraph covers one T cell receptor beta chain sequence. Its specificity is unknown. CDR3 length: 15 residues. The trim removed 3 bases at V and 3 bases at J, leaving 7 bases unmatched. Germline V gene data show CDR1 as SGHVS and CDR2 as FQNEAQ. Researchers defined stable Graves' hyperthyroidism as no ophthalmopathy progression within 18 months. The data are from a study of T cells in Graves' hyperthyroidism and ophthalmopathy. Study outcomes and limitations: A median around 5.9 months before onset, the model predicted ophthalmopathy. Most thyroid clonotypes that were expanded above 0.001 also turned up in blood.

From RNA transcripts, TCR beta CDR3 regions were amplified. A set of HTBI primers served as the primers for a first-round RT-PCR of the TCR CDR3. TCRdb used MiXCR to reprocess the multiplex PCR reads, holding one entry per CDR3 protein. The top ten hold around 27% of the sample, which has about half a million distinct CDR3 sequences, less than 25% seen once. The V and J genes are TRBV7-8 and TRBJ1-1; 7 nucleotides agree with TRBD1. This TCR was sampled from a man between 18 and 35 years old with Graves' hyperthyroidism. The sequenced sample was blood. CDR3: CASSFTRDSDTEAFF. CDR3 in DNA: TGTGCCAGCAGCTTCACTCGGGACAGTGACACTGAAGCTTTCTTT.